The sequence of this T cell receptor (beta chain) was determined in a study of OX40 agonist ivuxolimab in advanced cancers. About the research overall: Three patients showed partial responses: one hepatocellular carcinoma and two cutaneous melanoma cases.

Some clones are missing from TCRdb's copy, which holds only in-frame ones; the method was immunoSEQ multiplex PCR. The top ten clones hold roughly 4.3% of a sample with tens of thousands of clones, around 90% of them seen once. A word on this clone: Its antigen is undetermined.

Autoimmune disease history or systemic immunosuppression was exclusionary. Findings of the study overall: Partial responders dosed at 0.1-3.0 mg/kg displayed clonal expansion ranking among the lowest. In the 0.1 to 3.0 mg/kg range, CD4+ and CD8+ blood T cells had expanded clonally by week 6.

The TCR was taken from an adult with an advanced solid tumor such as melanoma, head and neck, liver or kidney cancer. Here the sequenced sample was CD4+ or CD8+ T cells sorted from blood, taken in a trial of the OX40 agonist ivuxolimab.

The DNA of the CDR3 is TGTGCCAGCAGCCCGACTAGCGGGTTCTACAATGAGCAGTTCTTC. This sequence encodes CASSPTSGFYNEQFF. The rearrangement joins TRBV11-2 to TRBJ2-1; 10 bases map to TRBD2. J was trimmed by 3 bases and V by 5 bases; bases with no gene match: 4. This CDR3 spans 15 amino acids. Germline V lookup: CDR1 SGHAT, CDR2 FQNNGV. The whole variable domain, remainder taken from reference TRBV11-2 and TRBJ2-1, is EAGVAQSPRYKIIEKRQSVAFWCNPISGHATLYWYQQILGQGPKLLIQFQNNGVVDDSQLPKDRFSAERLKGVDSTLKIQPAKLEDSAVYLCASSPTSGFYNEQFFGPGTRLTVL.